This T cell receptor beta chain was found in a study of T cell changes during pregnancy in multiple sclerosis. Profiled with immunoSEQ multiplex PCR; TCRdb holds only in-frame clones, not every one. Among some 49,000 clones, around 90% were seen once, and the ten largest hold under 6.5%. Looked up from germline, CDR1 is MNHEY and CDR2 is SVGAGI. The CDR3 length is 14 residues. V gave up 5 bases and J gave up 3 bases, with 14 bases separating them. This chain joins TRBV6-5 and TRBJ2-7; maybe TRBD2 (5 bases). This sequence was found in a female donor in good health, enrolled as a control in a pregnancy study. The material was peripheral blood, obtained after pregnancy. The CDR3 region is CASSPPDGVYEQYF. The CDR3 nucleotides are TGTGCCAGCAGTCCGCCCGACGGGGTCTACGAGCAGTACTTC.